A selection of T cell receptor beta chains follows, all from one sample in a study of T cell responses to AZD1222 COVID-19 vaccine. Using immunoSEQ multiplex PCR, the repertoire was profiled, and TCRdb retains in-frame clones only, with some absent. The sample gives approximately 120,000 clones, approximately 89% of which show up once; less than 6.5% is in the top ten. The sequenced sample was peripheral blood, obtained on day 0 of AZD1222 vaccination. The receptors shown here come from an adult in good health. The CDR3 runs from the conserved cysteine through the conserved F or W. D genes are given only for firm matches. A row's size may be missing; if present it is once, few, many or a size class.

TRBJ1-6 NA TRBV5-1 TRBD1 TGCGCCAGCAGCATTGTACAGGGGTATAATTCACCCCTCCACTTT CASSIVQGYNSPLHF
TRBJ2-2 NA TRBV7-6 NA TGTGCCAGCAGCTTATGGGGGCGAGACACCGGGGAGCTGTTTTTT CASSLWGRDTGELFF
TRBJ1-1 NA TRBV6-5 TRBD1 TGTGCCAGCAAGGGACAGGACAGAGAAAACACTGAAGCTTTCTTT CASKGQDRENTEAFF
TRBJ1-1 NA TRBV6-2/TRBV6-3 NA TGTGCCAGCAGTGCCCCGGGAGACCCGAACACTGAAGCTTTCTTT CASSAPGDPNTEAFF
TRBJ1-2 NA TRBV6-6 TRBD1 TGTGCCAGCAGTTACCCACAGGGGCAAGAATTCTATGGCTACACCTTC CASSYPQGQEFYGYTF
TRBJ2-6 NA TRBV14 NA TGTGCCAGCAGCCAAGTTCCCGTATCCGTCCTGACTTTC CASSQVPVSVLTF
TRBJ1-6 NA TRBV19 NA TGTGCCAGTGTGGCAATTAATTCACCCCTCCACTTT CASVAINSPLHF
TRBJ2-3 NA TRBV6-6 TRBD2 TGTGCCAGCAGACCGTGGGGGGGGACAGATACGCAGTATTTT CASRPWGGTDTQYF
TRBJ1-6 NA TRBV5-1 NA TGCGCCAGCAGCTTGGACCTCTATAATTCACCCCTCCACTTT CASSLDLYNSPLHF
TRBJ2-7 NA TRBV18 NA TGTGCCAGCTCACCGACTAGATACTACGAGCAGTACTTC CASSPTRYYEQYF
TRBJ1-6 few TRBV30 TRBD1 TGTGCCTGGAGTGTCCCCAAAGGGACAGGGGAGGTGTCACCCCTCCACTTT CAWSVPKGTGEVSPLHF
TRBJ1-1 NA TRBV5-6 NA TGTGCCAGCTACTATTCATCCCCAGTGAACACTGAAGCTTTCTTT CASYYSSPVNTEAFF
TRBJ2-7 NA TRBV6-1 TRBD1 TGTGCCAGCAGTCAATTTGGACAGGCCCCTGTCGAGCAGTACTTC CASSQFGQAPVEQYF
TRBJ1-1 once TRBV6-5 TRBD1 TGTGCCAGCAGGGCAACAGGGGGAATGGGTTCTGAAGCTTTCTTT CASRATGGMGSEAFF
TRBJ1-5 NA TRBV20-1 TRBD1 TGCAGTGCTAGTCAAGGGGGCGCGAGACTAGGCAATCAGCCCCAGCATTTT CSASQGGARLGNQPQHF